Listed below are T cell receptor beta chains from one sample, sequenced in a study of blood T cell repertoires in COVID-19. Data came from immunoSEQ multiplex PCR; TCRdb stores just in-frame clones and leaves some out. Of around 240,000 clones listed, roughly 84% are singletons. The specimen sequenced was peripheral blood. These receptors were collected from a man aged 35-49 years with acute or convalescent COVID-19. Both conserved end residues are part of each CDR3. Each record gives: clone size, V gene, J gene, D gene, CDR3 DNA, CDR3 protein. The D gene is left open where the match is weak. Rows may omit the clone size; those that give it use once, few, many or a size class.

abundance: .; v_gene: TRBV11-2; j_gene: TRBJ1-4; d_gene: TRBD1; CDR3nt: TGTGCCAGCAGCTTAGCCCTGACAGGGAATGAAAAACTGTTTTTT; CDR3aa: CASSLALTGNEKLFF
abundance: .; v_gene: TRBV28; j_gene: TRBJ1-4; d_gene: TRBD1; CDR3nt: TGTGCCAGCAGGGGAACAGGGGGCCCATACGAAAAACTGTTTTTT; CDR3aa: CASRGTGGPYEKLFF
abundance: .; v_gene: TRBV7-6; j_gene: TRBJ2-7; d_gene: .; CDR3nt: TGTGCCAGCAGCTTAGACCCGTTGGGAGGTCGAGCTTCAGGCGAGCAGTACTTC; CDR3aa: CASSLDPLGGRASGEQYF
abundance: once; v_gene: TRBV28; j_gene: TRBJ2-5; d_gene: .; CDR3nt: TGTGCCAGCAGTTTTCGTCCGCGGGGACAAGAGACCCAGTACTTC; CDR3aa: CASSFRPRGQETQYF
abundance: .; v_gene: TRBV6-1; j_gene: TRBJ1-2; d_gene: .; CDR3nt: TGTGCCAGCAGTGAACAACGGAACTATGGCTACACCTTC; CDR3aa: CASSEQRNYGYTF
abundance: once; v_gene: TRBV5-1; j_gene: TRBJ1-1; d_gene: .; CDR3nt: TGCGCCAGCAGCTTGGGCCTTGAGGGTTTGCCCGTAGGACCCAGGAACACTGAAGCTTTCTTT; CDR3aa: CASSLGLEGLPVGPRNTEAFF
abundance: few; v_gene: TRBV29-1; j_gene: TRBJ1-5; d_gene: .; CDR3nt: TGCAGCGTTACTAATAGCAATCAGCCCCAGCATTTT; CDR3aa: CSVTNSNQPQHF
abundance: .; v_gene: TRBV27; j_gene: TRBJ1-1; d_gene: TRBD1; CDR3nt: TGTGCCAGCAGTTCTCGACAGGGGGAAGCTTTCTTT; CDR3aa: CASSSRQGEAFF
abundance: .; v_gene: TRBV24-1; j_gene: TRBJ2-1; d_gene: TRBD2; CDR3nt: TGTGCCACCAGCCCGGGGGGAGCTACGCAGTTCTTC; CDR3aa: CATSPGGATQFF
abundance: .; v_gene: TRBV30; j_gene: TRBJ2-5; d_gene: TRBD2; CDR3nt: TGTGCCTGGAGAGGGCTAGCGGGGGTTCAAGAGACCCAGTACTTC; CDR3aa: CAWRGLAGVQETQYF
abundance: .; v_gene: TRBV6-5; j_gene: TRBJ1-1; d_gene: .; CDR3nt: TGTGCCAGCAGTTTTTCTCGGGACACTGAAGCTTTCTTT; CDR3aa: CASSFSRDTEAFF
abundance: few; v_gene: TRBV24-1; j_gene: TRBJ1-2; d_gene: .; CDR3nt: TGTGCCACCAGTGCCGCCGGCGGTTTTAACTATGGCTACACCTTC; CDR3aa: CATSAAGGFNYGYTF
abundance: .; v_gene: TRBV10-3; j_gene: TRBJ2-5; d_gene: TRBD2; CDR3nt: TGTGCCATGGGGGCTAGCGGGGGACAAGAGACCCAGTACTTC; CDR3aa: CAMGASGGQETQYF
abundance: .; v_gene: TRBV6-2/TRBV6-3; j_gene: TRBJ2-1; d_gene: TRBD2; CDR3nt: TGTGCCAGCAGTTACACACTTAGCGGGGGGAGCTCCTACAATGAGCAGTTCTTC; CDR3aa: CASSYTLSGGSSYNEQFF
abundance: .; v_gene: TRBV21-1; j_gene: TRBJ2-5; d_gene: .; CDR3nt: TGTGCCAGCAGCAGCCAAGGGGACATAAAAGAGACCCAGTACTTC; CDR3aa: CASSSQGDIKETQYF
abundance: .; v_gene: TRBV18; j_gene: TRBJ1-2; d_gene: TRBD1; CDR3nt: TGTGCCAGCTCCTCGACTAGGGACAGGGCTAACTATGGCTACACCTTC; CDR3aa: CASSSTRDRANYGYTF
abundance: .; v_gene: TRBV7-9; j_gene: TRBJ1-6; d_gene: TRBD1; CDR3nt: TGTGCCAGCAGCCCACTGGGACAGTTTAATTCACCCCTCCACTTT; CDR3aa: CASSPLGQFNSPLHF
abundance: .; v_gene: TRBV6-6; j_gene: TRBJ1-1; d_gene: .; CDR3nt: TGTGCCAGCAACCACCAATACCGGGACTCTCAAACCTTCTTT; CDR3aa: CASNHQYRDSQTFF